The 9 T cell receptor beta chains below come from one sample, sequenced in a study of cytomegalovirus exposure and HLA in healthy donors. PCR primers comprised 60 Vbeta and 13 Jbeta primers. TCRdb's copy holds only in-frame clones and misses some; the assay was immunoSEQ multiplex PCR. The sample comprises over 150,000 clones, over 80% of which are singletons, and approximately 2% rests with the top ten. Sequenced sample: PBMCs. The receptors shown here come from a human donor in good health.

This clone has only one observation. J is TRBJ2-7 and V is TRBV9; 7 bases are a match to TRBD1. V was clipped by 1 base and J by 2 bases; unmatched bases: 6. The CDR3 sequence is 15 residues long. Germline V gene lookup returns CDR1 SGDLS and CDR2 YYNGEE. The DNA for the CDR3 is TGTGCCAGCAGCGTAACAGGGGCTGGGACCTACGAGCAGTACTTC. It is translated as CASSVTGAGTYEQYF.

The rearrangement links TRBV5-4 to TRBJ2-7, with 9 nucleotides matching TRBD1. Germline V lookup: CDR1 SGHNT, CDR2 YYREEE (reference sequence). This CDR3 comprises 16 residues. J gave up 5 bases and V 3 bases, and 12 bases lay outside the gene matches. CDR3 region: CASSSPRDREVHEQYF. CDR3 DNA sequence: TGTGCCAGCAGCTCGCCCCGGGACAGGGAAGTCCACGAGCAGTACTTC.

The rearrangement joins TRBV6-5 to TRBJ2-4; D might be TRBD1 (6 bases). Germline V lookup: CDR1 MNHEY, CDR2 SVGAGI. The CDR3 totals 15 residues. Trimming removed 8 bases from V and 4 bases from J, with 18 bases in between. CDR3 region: CASGTRQDPKNIQYF. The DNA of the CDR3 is TGTGCCAGCGGCACTAGACAGGACCCTAAAAACATTCAGTACTTC.

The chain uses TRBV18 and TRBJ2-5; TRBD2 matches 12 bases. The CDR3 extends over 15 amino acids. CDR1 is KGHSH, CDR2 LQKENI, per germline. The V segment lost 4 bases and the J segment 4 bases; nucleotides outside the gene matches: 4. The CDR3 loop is CASSQLAGGPETQYF. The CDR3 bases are TGTGCCAGCTCACAACTAGCGGGGGGTCCAGAGACCCAGTACTTC.

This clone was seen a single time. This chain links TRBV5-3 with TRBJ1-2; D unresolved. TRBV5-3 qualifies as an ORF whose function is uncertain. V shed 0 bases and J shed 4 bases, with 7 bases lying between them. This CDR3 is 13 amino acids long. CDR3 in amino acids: CARSLAGTYGYTF. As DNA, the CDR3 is TGTGCCAGAAGCTTGGCAGGAACCTATGGCTACACCTTC.

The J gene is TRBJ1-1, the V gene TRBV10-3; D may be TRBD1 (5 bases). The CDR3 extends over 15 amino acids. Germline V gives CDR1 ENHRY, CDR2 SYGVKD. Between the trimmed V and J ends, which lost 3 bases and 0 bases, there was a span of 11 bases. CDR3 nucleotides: TGTGCCATCAGTGACCTTGACAGTATGAACACTGAAGCTTTCTTT. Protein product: CAISDLDSMNTEAFF.

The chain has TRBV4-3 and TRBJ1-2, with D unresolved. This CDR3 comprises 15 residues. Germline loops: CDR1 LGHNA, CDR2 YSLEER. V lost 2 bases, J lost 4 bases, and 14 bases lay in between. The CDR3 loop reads CASSQTDDTFYGYTF. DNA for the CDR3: TGCGCCAGCAGCCAAACAGACGATACCTTCTATGGCTACACCTTC.

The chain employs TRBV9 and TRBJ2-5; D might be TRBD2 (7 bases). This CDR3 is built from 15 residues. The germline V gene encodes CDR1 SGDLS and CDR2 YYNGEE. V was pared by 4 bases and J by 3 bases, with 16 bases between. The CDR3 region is CASSPQGGAEETQYF. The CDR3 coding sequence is TGTGCCAGCAGCCCACAGGGAGGGGCGGAAGAGACCCAGTACTTC.

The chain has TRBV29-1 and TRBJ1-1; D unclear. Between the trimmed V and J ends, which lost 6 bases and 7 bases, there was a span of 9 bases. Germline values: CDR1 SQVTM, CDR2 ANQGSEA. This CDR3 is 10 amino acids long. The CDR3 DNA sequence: TGCAGCGTATTTCGGGTTGAAGCTTTCTTT. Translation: CSVFRVEAFF.